This T cell receptor (beta chain) was captured in a study of blood T cells in healthy people across ages. Study-level points and caveats: Unknown CMV status may confound age-related changes in expanded clones.

A note on this clonotype: Its antigen remains unidentified.

A second 7 to 11 cycle PCR used barcoded and J-beta primers. One entry per CDR3 protein, called by TCRdb with MiXCR from the 5' RACE reads. The table shows 1 million to 1.2 million distinct CDR3 sequences, with 35% to 45% occurring only once. This CDR3 comprises 16 residues. Germline V gene data show CDR1 as SGHVS and CDR2 as FQNEAQ. Deletions cut 5 bases from V and 4 bases from J, with 18 bases between. The chain recombines TRBV7-8 with TRBJ2-1; a possible D gene is TRBD2 (5 bases). This receptor was identified in a man aged 18 to 29 in good health. The sequenced material came from blood. The CDR3 sequence: CASSHHTRLPYNEQFF. The CDR3 DNA reads TGTGCCAGCAGCCACCATACTAGACTACCTTACAATGAGCAGTTCTTC.